The 24 T cell receptor beta chains below all came from one sample that was sequenced in a study of T cells in Graves' hyperthyroidism and ophthalmopathy. What was amplified from RNA transcripts were TCR beta CDR3 regions. A first-round RT-PCR of the TCR CDR3 used the HTBI primer set. Using its own MiXCR run on the multiplex PCR reads, TCRdb lists one record per CDR3 protein. The table has about 500,000 distinct CDR3 sequences, approximately 15% seen once. Sequencing was performed on blood. These receptor sequences come from a woman younger than 35 with Graves' hyperthyroidism.

The rearrangement links TRBV6-9 to TRBJ1-2; possible D gene TRBD1, 6 bases. V dropped 3 bases and J dropped 8 bases, with 19 bases sitting between them. Germline CDR1 MNHGY, CDR2 SVAAGI. The CDR3 consists of 15 residues. The CDR3 DNA follows: TGTGCCAGCAGTTACTCGAATAAGGGGGGATTAGGCTACACCTTC. Translating gives CASSYSNKGGLGYTF.

The rearrangement joins TRBV27 to TRBJ2-7; D might be TRBD2 (5 bases). V was trimmed by 3 bases and J by 3 bases, leaving 12 bases between them. The CDR3 extends over 14 amino acids. The germline V gene has CDR1 MNHEY and CDR2 SMNVEV (reference sequence). The CDR3 sequence: CASSFLASSYEQYF. The CDR3 DNA sequence: TGTGCCAGCAGTTTTCTGGCTAGCAGCTACGAGCAGTACTTC.

This chain joins TRBV10-3 and TRBJ2-3, with TRBD2 matching 10 bases. The germline gives CDR1 ENHRY, CDR2 SYGVKD. The CDR3 contains 14 residues. Trimming took 8 bases from V and 4 from J; bases not matched to a gene: 6. The CDR3 spells CAILPGTSADTQYF. The DNA of the CDR3 is TGTGCCATCCTACCCGGGACTAGCGCAGATACGCAGTATTTT.

The V and J genes are TRBV4-1 and TRBJ2-7; D gene uncertain. V was clipped by 6 bases and J by 5 bases, with 29 bases between them. The CDR3 is made up of 18 amino acids. Germline CDR1 is MGHRA and CDR2 is YSYEKL. The CDR3 region is CASSWASRSVLRFDEQYF. As DNA, the CDR3 is TGCGCCAGCAGTTGGGCTAGTCGAAGTGTATTGCGGTTCGACGAGCAGTACTTC.

The sample holds many counts of this clonotype. CDR3 bases: TGTGCCAGCAGTACCCCGGGACGGAACTACGAGCAGTACTTC. Translated: CASSTPGRNYEQYF. The rearrangement links TRBV12-3 or TRBV12-4 to TRBJ2-7; either TRBD1 or TRBD2 may supply D (5 bases each). This CDR3 is built from 14 residues. Trimming cost V 5 bases and J 3 bases, with 14 bases left between them.

This clonotype was observed at least ten times. The V and J genes are TRBV7-2 and TRBJ2-3; D is undetermined. Germline CDR1 is SGHTA and CDR2 is FQGNSA. V was clipped by 3 bases and J by 2 bases, with 9 bases between them. This CDR3 has 14 amino acids. CDR3 sequence reads: CASSLIANTDTQYF. CDR3 DNA sequence: TGTGCCAGCAGCTTGATTGCTAACACAGATACGCAGTATTTT.

V is TRBV4-2 and J is TRBJ2-7; D remains unclear. The germline V gene has CDR1 LGHNA and CDR2 YNFKEQ. V lost 1 base, J lost 7 bases, and 11 bases lay in between. This CDR3 region has 13 residues. This chain's CDR3 is CASSQATRNEQYF. In DNA form, the CDR3 reads TGTGCCAGCAGCCAAGCGACACGAAATGAGCAGTACTTC.

The chain recombines TRBV12-3 or TRBV12-4 with TRBJ2-7; D not certain. The germline V and J ends were trimmed by 7 bases and 2 bases, with 9 bases remaining between them. This CDR3 spans 12 amino acids. Here the CDR3 DNA reads TGTGCCAGCAAGGTCGGCCCCTACGAGCAGTACTTC. It encodes CASKVGPYEQYF.

Many counts were recorded for this clonotype. This chain connects TRBV28 to TRBJ1-4; D gene unclear. Germline CDR1 MDHEN, CDR2 SYDVKM. The V gene lost 3 bases and the J gene lost 8 bases, with 16 bases spanning the gap. The CDR3 is 15 residues long. This chain's CDR3 is CASSFAEVLREKLFF. CDR3 coding DNA: TGTGCCAGCAGTTTCGCGGAGGTCCTTAGGGAAAAACTGTTTTTT.

This clonotype came up many times. The genes are TRBV12-3 or TRBV12-4 and TRBJ1-5; 8 bases align to TRBD1. The CDR3 spans 16 residues. Germline trimming cut 5 bases from V and 4 bases from J; bases unmatched to any gene: 10. The CDR3 DNA sequence: TGTGCCAGCAGTGACAGGGGCGCAGTGTGGAATCAGCCCCAGCATTTT. It codes for CASSDRGAVWNQPQHF.

The chain's CDR3 is CASSQDPRGAGYTDTQYF. The CDR3 nucleotides read TGCGCCAGCAGCCAAGATCCCCGAGGAGCGGGCTACACAGATACGCAGTATTTT. This chain connects TRBV4-1 to TRBJ2-3; D possibly corresponds to TRBD2 (6 bases). V gave up 0 bases and J gave up 2 bases, with 18 bases separating them. This CDR3 has 18 amino acids. CDR1 is MGHRA and CDR2 is YSYEKL in the germline V gene.

In this sample, this clonotype turned up a few times. The rearrangement links TRBV4-3 to TRBJ2-7; the D call may be TRBD1 or TRBD2 (5 bases each). CDR3 size: 14 residues. Germline loops: CDR1 LGHNA, CDR2 YSLEER. Trimming stripped 2 bases from V and 2 bases from J, with 10 bases between. The CDR3 here is CASSQYGGAYEQYF. In nucleotides, the CDR3 is TGCGCCAGCAGCCAATATGGGGGAGCCTACGAGCAGTACTTC.

In this sample, this clonotype turned up many times. The rearrangement joins TRBV28 to TRBJ2-7; TRBD1 agrees at 7 bases. The CDR3 sequence is 15 residues long. CDR1 MDHEN and CDR2 SYDVKM come from the germline V gene. Losses at the gene ends were 7 bases for V and 2 bases for J; bases not matched to a gene: 11. CDR3: CASTLLPGQPYEQYF. The CDR3 DNA reads as TGTGCCAGCACTTTGTTACCGGGACAGCCCTACGAGCAGTACTTC.

This clonotype was recorded at least ten times. V usage is TRBV3-1 and J usage is TRBJ2-5; TRBD2 aligns across 15 bases. In germline, CDR1 is LGHDT, CDR2 YNNKEL (reference sequence). This CDR3 has 19 residues. Trimming removed 3 bases from V and 1 base from J; junction bases left unmatched: 9. DNA for the CDR3: TGTGCCAGCAGCCACCTGTGGACTAGCGGGAGGGACCTCCAAGAGACCCAGTACTTC. The encoded protein is CASSHLWTSGRDLQETQYF.

This clonotype showed up just a few times. The chain employs TRBV12-3 or TRBV12-4 and TRBJ2-3; 9 positions agree with TRBD2. The CDR3 extends over 15 amino acids. Trimming at V came to 8 bases and at J to 1 base, leaving 7 bases not matched to a gene. CDR3 nucleotides: TGTGCCAGCGGGATGGAGCGGGGGGGCACAGATACGCAGTATTTT. Amino acid sequence: CASGMERGGTDTQYF.

The V call is TRBV10-2, the J call TRBJ2-1, with D hard to call. CDR3 length equals 13 residues. The V gene's germline CDR1 is WSHSY and CDR2 SAAADI. V lost 1 base, J lost 4 bases, and 5 bases lay in between. The DNA for the CDR3 is TGCGCCAGCAGTGAGTATAGGTACAATGAGCAGTTCTTC. As protein: CASSEYRYNEQFF.

The gene calls are TRBV27 and TRBJ2-5, with D perhaps TRBD1 or TRBD2 (7 bases each). The CDR3 loop spans 16 amino acids. Germline loops: CDR1 MNHEY, CDR2 SMNVEV (reference sequence). Trimming cost V 5 bases and J 4 bases, with 20 bases left between them. CDR3 bases: TGTGCCAGCAGTGTCACACCAGGGGGGGTAAGAGAGACCCAGTACTTC. Translating it yields CASSVTPGGVRETQYF.

The chain uses TRBV29-1 and TRBJ1-1; D gene unclear. V lost 1 base and J 9 bases, leaving 21 bases between the germline ends. The CDR3 has 15 residues. The V gene's germline CDR1 is SQVTM and CDR2 ANQGSEA. CDR3 sequence reads: CSVEGGILEERKAFF. DNA for the CDR3: TGCAGCGTTGAAGGTGGCATTTTGGAGGAAAGAAAAGCTTTCTTT.

This sequence joins TRBV2 and TRBJ1-6; 7 positions agree with TRBD1. Germline CDR1 SNHLY, CDR2 FYNNEI. The V and J ends lost 6 bases and 0 bases, in that order; junction bases with no gene match: 8. The CDR3 has 17 residues. The CDR3 spells CASREPGQSSYNSPLHF. CDR3 nucleotides: TGTGCCAGCAGAGAACCGGGACAGTCCTCCTATAATTCACCCCTCCACTTT.

This clonotype was observed a handful of times. The V and J genes are TRBV3-1 and TRBJ2-1; TRBD2 matches 15 bases. The ends lost 3 bases at V and 7 bases at J; junction bases unmatched: 7. The CDR3 loop spans 17 amino acids. Germline V lookup: CDR1 LGHDT, CDR2 YNNKEL (reference sequence). CDR3 in amino acids: CASSQVAGLAGGNEQFF. The CDR3 region has the DNA TGTGCCAGCAGCCAGGTAGCCGGACTAGCGGGAGGGAATGAGCAGTTCTTC.

In this sample, this clonotype turned up many times. This chain links TRBV7-2 with TRBJ2-7; D is possibly TRBD2 (6 bases). This CDR3 is built from 17 residues. CDR1 is SGHTA and CDR2 is FQGNSA in the germline V gene. Between the trimmed V and J ends, which lost 2 bases and 4 bases, there was a span of 21 bases. The CDR3 DNA reads as TGTGCCAGCAGCTTATATGGGGACTCCGCGACGCCTTACGAGCAGTACTTC. Translated, it gives CASSLYGDSATPYEQYF.

This clonotype has just a few counts. This sequence joins TRBV6-6 and TRBJ1-5; D unclear. The CDR3 contains 16 residues. Germline assignment: CDR1 MNHNY and CDR2 SVGAGI (reference sequence). V was trimmed by 2 bases and J by 4 bases, leaving 15 bases between them. The CDR3 sequence: CASSYNSRGVNQPQHF. The CDR3 nucleotides are TGTGCCAGCAGTTACAATTCTCGGGGTGTGAATCAGCCCCAGCATTTT.

V usage is TRBV10-3 and J usage is TRBJ1-3; D is unclear. Germline V gene lookup returns CDR1 ENHRY and CDR2 SYGVKD. V was pared by 3 bases and J by 0 bases, with 27 bases between. This CDR3 comprises 21 residues. DNA of the CDR3: TGTGCCATCAGTGAAGCGACCCCGGTTAGACTCAGGTCGAGCTCTGGAAACACCATATATTTT. This encodes CAISEATPVRLRSSSGNTIYF.

There are many counts of this clonotype. The V call is TRBV7-8, the J call TRBJ2-4, with D uncertain. Germline lookup yields CDR1 SGHVS and CDR2 FQNEAQ. The V end lost 5 bases, the J end lost 2 bases, and 25 bases lay between the germline ends. The CDR3 is made up of 19 amino acids. The CDR3 region is CASSERPPPNDFPKNIQYF. The CDR3 DNA reads TGTGCCAGCAGCGAAAGGCCCCCCCCCAATGATTTTCCCAAAAACATTCAGTACTTC. Full variable domain (missing parts from reference TRBV7-8 and TRBJ2-4): GAGVSQSPRYKVAKRGQDVALRCDPISGHVSLFWYQQALGQGPEFLTYFQNEAQLDKSGLPSDRFFAERPEGSVSTLKIQRTQQEDSAVYLCASSERPPPNDFPKNIQYFGAGTRLSVL.